A single sample is the source of the 21 T cell receptor beta chains below, sequenced in a study of CD8 T cells in ankylosing spondylitis. MiXCR, applied by TCRdb to the 5' RACE reads, yields one record per CDR3 protein. The table includes fewer than 25,000 distinct CDR3 sequences, 10% to 15% detected once. Sequenced material: blood. These receptors all stem from a male donor with ankylosing spondylitis or in good health (not recorded which).

This clonotype occurred many times. The V call is TRBV29-1, the J call TRBJ2-5; possible D gene TRBD2, 6 bases. This CDR3 region has 14 residues. Trimming left V 4 bases short and J 1 base short, with 13 bases between. Germline-derived CDR1 and CDR2 are SQVTM and ANQGSEA. CDR3 sequence: CSVGTLGGQETQYF. Written as DNA, the CDR3 is TGCAGCGTTGGGACCCTGGGAGGCCAAGAGACCCAGTACTTC.

This clonotype was observed many times. The V and J genes are TRBV20-1 and TRBJ2-2; TRBD2 agrees at 8 bases. V was clipped by 5 bases and J by 2 bases; unmatched bases: 7. Germline CDR1 DFQATT, CDR2 SNEGSKA (reference sequence). The CDR3 sequence is 15 residues long. CDR3 sequence: CSAPIAGRNTGELFF. The CDR3 DNA follows: TGCAGTGCTCCCATAGCGGGGCGAAACACCGGGGAGCTGTTTTTT.

This clonotype was seen ten or more times. The chain employs TRBV7-2 and TRBJ1-4; 8 nucleotides align to TRBD1. Germline V gives CDR1 SGHTA, CDR2 FQGNSA. The CDR3 runs to 13 residues. J gave up 8 bases and V 5 bases, and 4 bases lay outside the gene matches. The DNA for the CDR3 is TGTGCCAGCAGCCCAGGACAGGGAGAAAAACTGTTTTTT. This encodes CASSPGQGEKLFF.

This clonotype occurred many times. V and J are TRBV29-1 and TRBJ2-5, with TRBD2 matching over 10 bases. Germline lookup yields CDR1 SQVTM and CDR2 ANQGSEA. V shed 6 bases, J shed 7 bases, and the junction held 11 bases outside the gene matches. This CDR3 is built from 14 residues. The CDR3 nucleotides are TGCAGCGTGAACCCCGGGACTAGCGAGGGGACCCAGTACTTC. Translated, it gives CSVNPGTSEGTQYF.

In its sample, this clonotype was seen a few times. This sequence joins TRBV28 and TRBJ2-7; 9 nucleotides line up with TRBD2. This CDR3 region has 15 residues. With 6 bases clipped from V and 0 bases from J, the junction kept 6 bases outside the gene matches. Germline CDR1 is MDHEN and CDR2 is SYDVKM. The CDR3: CASRRTSVGSYEQYF. CDR3 sequence (DNA): TGTGCCAGCAGGCGGACTAGCGTCGGCTCCTACGAGCAGTACTTC.

In this sample, this clonotype turned up many times. The genes are TRBV4-3 and TRBJ2-1; D is uncertain. The V end was cut by 1 base, the J end by 6 bases, with 10 bases between. The CDR3 loop spans 14 amino acids. The germline gives CDR1 LGHNA, CDR2 YSLEER. The CDR3 coding sequence is TGCGCCAGCAGCCAAGCCGGTGGCGGCAATGAGCAGTTCTTC. Its protein is CASSQAGGGNEQFF.

The chain has TRBV7-2 and TRBJ2-2; perhaps TRBD2 as D (6 bases). Per germline, CDR1 SGHTA and CDR2 FQGNSA. V lost 8 bases, J lost 3 bases, and 10 bases lay in between. This CDR3 region has 13 residues. For the CDR3, the DNA is TGTGCCAGCCGCCGGGAGTACACCGGGGAGCTGTTTTTT. Residues: CASRREYTGELFF.

The chain combines TRBV5-4 with TRBJ2-3; 9 bases line up with TRBD1. There are 15 residues in the CDR3. Losses at the gene ends were 3 bases for V and 2 bases for J; bases not matched to a gene: 4. Germline values: CDR1 SGHNT, CDR2 YYREEE (reference sequence). Here the CDR3 reads CASSSGQGPTDTQYF. The DNA of the CDR3 is TGTGCCAGCAGCTCCGGACAGGGGCCCACAGATACGCAGTATTTT.

This clonotype was recorded once. The rearrangement joins TRBV6-2 or TRBV6-3 to TRBJ2-1, with TRBD1 identical over 7 bases. V gave up 4 bases and J gave up 3 bases; unmatched junction bases: 12. Germline values: CDR1 MNHEY, CDR2 SVGEGT. The CDR3 runs 17 residues. As DNA, the CDR3 is TGTGCCAGCAGTTTAAATACCGGGACAGCTCTCTACAATGAGCAGTTCTTC. This codes for CASSLNTGTALYNEQFF.

This clonotype was recorded many times. CDR3 nucleotide sequence: TGTGCCAGCAGCATTGGGACAGATAGCAATCAGCCCCAGCATTTT. Translated: CASSIGTDSNQPQHF. The rearrangement joins TRBV11-2 to TRBJ1-5; 7 bases agree with TRBD1. The CDR3 sequence is 15 residues long. The V and J ends lost 5 bases and 0 bases, in that order; junction bases with no gene match: 4. The germline V gene has CDR1 SGHAT and CDR2 FQNNGV.

The V call is TRBV28, the J call TRBJ2-3; D might be TRBD2 (5 bases). CDR3 length: 14 residues. Germline loops: CDR1 MDHEN, CDR2 SYDVKM. The V and J ends lost 2 bases and 5 bases respectively, with 11 bases between them. Here the CDR3 reads CASSLRASLDTQYF. CDR3 nucleotide sequence: TGTGCCAGCAGTTTAAGGGCTAGCCTAGATACGCAGTATTTT. The entire variable domain, with the rest obtained from reference TRBV28 and TRBJ2-3, is as follows: DVKVTQSSRYLVKRTGEKVFLECVQDMDHENMFWYRQDPGLGLRLIYFSYDVKMKEKGDIPEGYSVSREKKERFSLILESASTNQTSMYLCASSLRASLDTQYFGPGTRLTVL.

This clonotype was detected ten times or more. J is TRBJ2-5 and V is TRBV28; the D is unclear. The CDR3 loop spans 13 amino acids. Germline CDR1 is MDHEN and CDR2 is SYDVKM. Trimming left V 8 bases short and J 2 bases short, with 12 bases between. The CDR3 sequence: CASGLVEQETQYF. In DNA, the CDR3 is TGTGCCAGCGGCTTGGTAGAACAAGAGACCCAGTACTTC.

The J gene is TRBJ1-5, the V gene TRBV28; the D is unclear. CDR3 size: 14 residues. Per the germline V gene, CDR1 is MDHEN and CDR2 is SYDVKM. V shed 2 bases and J shed 1 base, with 6 bases lying between them. The CDR3 bases are TGTGCCAGCAGTTTAGGTGGAAGCAATCAGCCCCAGCATTTT. Translation gives CASSLGGSNQPQHF.

This clonotype was picked up many times. The rearrangement joins TRBV28 to TRBJ2-1; D is undetermined. The CDR3 has 10 amino acids. V was pared by 8 bases and J by 7 bases, with 6 bases between. In germline, CDR1 is MDHEN, CDR2 SYDVKM. CDR3 region: CASGRNEQFF. CDR3 nucleotide sequence: TGTGCCAGCGGCCGGAATGAGCAGTTCTTC.

V and J are TRBV4-3 and TRBJ1-4; D call uncertain. Germline V lookup: CDR1 LGHNA, CDR2 YSLEER. CDR3 length equals 14 residues. V was cut by 4 bases and J by 0 bases, with 6 bases left in between. The CDR3 is CASSLSATNEKLFF. The CDR3, as DNA: TGCGCCAGCAGCCTGAGTGCAACTAATGAAAAACTGTTTTTT.

This clonotype was detected ten times or more. This chain links TRBV29-1 with TRBJ2-3, with 7 bases aligning to TRBD2. The germline CDR1 and CDR2 sequences are SQVTM and ANQGSEA. The CDR3 extends over 15 amino acids. The trim removed 3 bases at V and 1 base at J, leaving 7 bases unmatched. The CDR3 DNA reads TGCAGCGTTGATACTCCCCGGGGGGGCACAGATACGCAGTATTTT. Its protein is CSVDTPRGGTDTQYF.

The chain carries TRBV29-1 and TRBJ1-3, with unresolved D. The ends were cut back, 0 bases at V and 0 bases at J, with 9 bases in the middle. Germline CDR1 and CDR2: SQVTM and ANQGSEA. The CDR3 consists of 15 residues. CDR3: CSVEDPQSSGNTIYF. CDR3 DNA: TGCAGCGTTGAAGACCCCCAGAGCTCTGGAAACACCATATATTTT. Complete variable domain (other parts from reference TRBV29-1 and TRBJ1-3): SAVISQKPSRDICQRGTSLTIQCQVDSQVTMMFWYRQQPGQSLTLIATANQGSEATYESGFVIDKFPISRPNLTFSTLTVSNMSPEDSSIYLCSVEDPQSSGNTIYFGEGSWLTVV.

This chain links TRBV6-4 with TRBJ1-6, with no clear D. V gave up 3 bases and J gave up 6 bases, with 6 bases separating them. The CDR3 is 13 residues long. The germline V gene has CDR1 MRHNA and CDR2 SNTAGT. Here the CDR3 DNA reads TGTGCCAGCAGTGAAGGCTTTAATTCACCCCTCCACTTT. It specifies CASSEGFNSPLHF.

This clonotype was counted at least ten times. V gene TRBV12-3 or TRBV12-4 combines with J gene TRBJ2-1, with a weak D call TRBD2 (6 bases). This CDR3 spans 14 amino acids. Trimming removed 2 bases at V and 6 bases at J, with 11 bases between. The CDR3 DNA reads TGTGCCAGCAGTTTAATAGTCGGGGGCAATGAGCAGTTCTTC. Protein product: CASSLIVGGNEQFF.

There are a few counts of this clonotype. The J gene is TRBJ2-3, the V gene TRBV12-3 or TRBV12-4; 11 bases line up with TRBD2. This CDR3 is 16 amino acids long. Trimming at V came to 2 bases and at J to 4 bases, leaving 5 bases not matched to a gene. The CDR3 sequence: CASSLSSGRAADTQYF. In DNA, the CDR3 is TGTGCCAGCAGTTTAAGTAGCGGGAGGGCCGCAGATACGCAGTATTTT.

There are many counts of this clonotype. The chain couples TRBV7-2 to TRBJ2-7; D is undetermined. The germline gives CDR1 SGHTA, CDR2 FQGNSA. The CDR3 has 12 amino acids. Trimming cost V 3 bases and J 1 base, with 4 bases left between them. CDR3 amino acids: CASSFVSYEQYF. CDR3 DNA: TGTGCCAGCAGCTTCGTGTCCTACGAGCAGTACTTC.